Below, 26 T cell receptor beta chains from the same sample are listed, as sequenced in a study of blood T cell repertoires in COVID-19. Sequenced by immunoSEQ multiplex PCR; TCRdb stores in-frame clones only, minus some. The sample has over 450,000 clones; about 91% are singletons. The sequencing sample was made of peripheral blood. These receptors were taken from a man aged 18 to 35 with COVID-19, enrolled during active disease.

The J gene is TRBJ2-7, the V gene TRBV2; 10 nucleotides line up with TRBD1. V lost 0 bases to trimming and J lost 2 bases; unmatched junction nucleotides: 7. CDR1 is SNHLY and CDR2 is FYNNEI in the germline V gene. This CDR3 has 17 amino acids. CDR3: CASSEAARDRGPYEQYF. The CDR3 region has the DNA TGTGCCAGCAGTGAAGCGGCCCGGGACAGGGGCCCCTACGAGCAGTACTTC.

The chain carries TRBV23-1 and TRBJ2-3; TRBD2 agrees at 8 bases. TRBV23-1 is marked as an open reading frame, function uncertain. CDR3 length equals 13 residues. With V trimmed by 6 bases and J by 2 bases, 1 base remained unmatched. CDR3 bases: TGCGCCAGCAGCGGGGGGGCCACAGATACGCAGTATTTT. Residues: CASSGGATDTQYF.

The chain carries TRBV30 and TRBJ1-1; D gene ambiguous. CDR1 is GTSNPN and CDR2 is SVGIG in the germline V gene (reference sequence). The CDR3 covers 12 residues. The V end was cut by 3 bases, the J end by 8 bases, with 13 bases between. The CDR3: CAWSAEAEEAFF. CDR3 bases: TGTGCCTGGAGCGCCGAAGCTGAGGAAGCTTTCTTT.

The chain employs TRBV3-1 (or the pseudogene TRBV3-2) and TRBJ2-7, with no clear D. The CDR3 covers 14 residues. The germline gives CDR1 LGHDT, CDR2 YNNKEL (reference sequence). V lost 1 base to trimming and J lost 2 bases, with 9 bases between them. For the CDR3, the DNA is TGTGCCAGCAGCCAAGTAGATGTTGCCTACGAGCAGTACTTC. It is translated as CASSQVDVAYEQYF.

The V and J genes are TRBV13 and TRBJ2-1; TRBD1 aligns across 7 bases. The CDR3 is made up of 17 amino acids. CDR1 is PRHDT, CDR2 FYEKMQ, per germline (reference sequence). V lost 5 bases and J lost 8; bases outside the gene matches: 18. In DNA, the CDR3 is TGTGCCAGCAGCAATAGCCTCACAGGGGTCGGGTGGGATGAGCAGTTCTTC. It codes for CASSNSLTGVGWDEQFF. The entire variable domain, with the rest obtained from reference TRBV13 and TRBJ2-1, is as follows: AAGVIQSPRHLIKEKRETATLKCYPIPRHDTVYWYQQGPGQDPQFLISFYEKMQSDKGSIPDRFSAQQFSDYHSELNMSSLELGDSALYFCASSNSLTGVGWDEQFFGPGTRLTVL.

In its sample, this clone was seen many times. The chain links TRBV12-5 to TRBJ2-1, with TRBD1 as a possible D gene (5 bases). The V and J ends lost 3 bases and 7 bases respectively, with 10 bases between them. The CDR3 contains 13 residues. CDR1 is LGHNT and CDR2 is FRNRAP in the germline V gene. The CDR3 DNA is TGTGCTAGTGGTTTAGGGGATAGGAATGAGCAGTTCTTC. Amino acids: CASGLGDRNEQFF.

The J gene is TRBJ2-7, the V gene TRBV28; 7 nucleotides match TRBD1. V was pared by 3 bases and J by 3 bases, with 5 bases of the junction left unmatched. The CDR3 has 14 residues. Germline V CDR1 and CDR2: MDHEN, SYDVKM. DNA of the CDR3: TGTGCCAGCAGTTTTCCCGGGACAGACTACGAGCAGTACTTC. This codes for CASSFPGTDYEQYF.

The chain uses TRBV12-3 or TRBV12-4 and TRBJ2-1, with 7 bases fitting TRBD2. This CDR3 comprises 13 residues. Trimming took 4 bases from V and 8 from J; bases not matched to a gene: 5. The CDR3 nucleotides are TGTGCCAGCAGTTGGGAGGGAAAGGATGAGCAGTTCTTC. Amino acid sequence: CASSWEGKDEQFF.

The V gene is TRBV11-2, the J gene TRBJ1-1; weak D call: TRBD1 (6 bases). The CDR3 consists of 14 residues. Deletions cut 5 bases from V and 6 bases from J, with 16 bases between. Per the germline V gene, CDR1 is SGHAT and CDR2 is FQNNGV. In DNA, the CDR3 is TGTGCCAGCAGCGGGAACAGGGTTCACGCTGAAGCTTTCTTT. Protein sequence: CASSGNRVHAEAFF.

In DNA, the CDR3 is TGTGCCAGCAGCTCCCCGGGGATCGGGGAGCTGTTTTTT. It is translated as CASSSPGIGELFF. The genes are TRBV11-3 and TRBJ2-2; weak D call: TRBD2 (5 bases). V was shortened by 4 bases and J by 7 bases, with 10 bases between the two germline ends. Germline CDR1 and CDR2: SGHNT and YENEEA. The CDR3 length is 13 residues.

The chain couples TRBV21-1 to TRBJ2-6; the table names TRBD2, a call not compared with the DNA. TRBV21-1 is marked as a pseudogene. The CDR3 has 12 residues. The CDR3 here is CASPMGGPDLTF. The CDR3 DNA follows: TGTGCCAGCCCCATGGGAGGGCCCGACCTGACTTTC.

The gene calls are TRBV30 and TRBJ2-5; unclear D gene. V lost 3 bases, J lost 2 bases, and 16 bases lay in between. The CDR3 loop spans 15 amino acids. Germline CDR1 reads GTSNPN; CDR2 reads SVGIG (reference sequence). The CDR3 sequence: CAWRPFAGKQETQYF. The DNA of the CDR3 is TGTGCCTGGAGACCCTTTGCAGGCAAGCAAGAGACCCAGTACTTC.

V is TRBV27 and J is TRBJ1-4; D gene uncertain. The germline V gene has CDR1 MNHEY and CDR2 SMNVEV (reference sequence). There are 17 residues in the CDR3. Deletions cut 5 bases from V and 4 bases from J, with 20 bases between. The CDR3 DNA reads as TGTGCCAGCAGTCTTACGGGAAGGCAAATCGATAATGAAAAACTGTTTTTT. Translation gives CASSLTGRQIDNEKLFF.

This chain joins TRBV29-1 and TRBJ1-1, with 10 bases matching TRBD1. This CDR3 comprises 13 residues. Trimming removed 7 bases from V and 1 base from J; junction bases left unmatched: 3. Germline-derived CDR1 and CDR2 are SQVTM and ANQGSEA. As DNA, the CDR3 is TGCAGCGCTCGGACAGGGGGGAACACTGAAGCTTTCTTT. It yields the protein CSARTGGNTEAFF.

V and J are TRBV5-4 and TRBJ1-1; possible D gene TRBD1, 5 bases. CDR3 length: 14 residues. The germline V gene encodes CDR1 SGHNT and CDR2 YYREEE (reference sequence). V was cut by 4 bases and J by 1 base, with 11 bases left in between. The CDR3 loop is CASSRDSQNTEAFF. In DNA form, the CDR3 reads TGTGCCAGCAGCCGGGACTCCCAGAACACTGAAGCTTTCTTT.

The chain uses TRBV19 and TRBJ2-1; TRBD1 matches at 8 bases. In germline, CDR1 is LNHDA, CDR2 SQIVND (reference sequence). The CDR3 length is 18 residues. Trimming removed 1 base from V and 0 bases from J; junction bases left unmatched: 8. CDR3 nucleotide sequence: TGTGCCAGTAGTATAGCGACCCACAGGGGGAACTCCTACAATGAGCAGTTCTTC. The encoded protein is CASSIATHRGNSYNEQFF.

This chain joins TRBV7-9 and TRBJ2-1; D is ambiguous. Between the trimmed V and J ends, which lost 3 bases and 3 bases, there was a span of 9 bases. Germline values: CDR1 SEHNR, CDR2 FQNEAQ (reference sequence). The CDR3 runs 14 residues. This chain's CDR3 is CASSFSRSYNEQFF. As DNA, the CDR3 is TGTGCCAGCAGCTTCTCGCGTAGCTACAATGAGCAGTTCTTC.

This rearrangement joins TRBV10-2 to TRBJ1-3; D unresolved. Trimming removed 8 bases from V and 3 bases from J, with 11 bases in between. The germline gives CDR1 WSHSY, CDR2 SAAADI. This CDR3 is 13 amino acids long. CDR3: CASAQRDGNTIYF. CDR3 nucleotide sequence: TGCGCCAGCGCGCAGCGGGATGGAAACACCATATATTTT.

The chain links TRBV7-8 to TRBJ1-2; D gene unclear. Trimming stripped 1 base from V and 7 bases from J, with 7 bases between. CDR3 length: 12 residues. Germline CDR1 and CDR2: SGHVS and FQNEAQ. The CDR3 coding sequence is TGTGCCAGCAGCTTAGACCGGGGTGGCTACACCTTC. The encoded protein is CASSLDRGGYTF.

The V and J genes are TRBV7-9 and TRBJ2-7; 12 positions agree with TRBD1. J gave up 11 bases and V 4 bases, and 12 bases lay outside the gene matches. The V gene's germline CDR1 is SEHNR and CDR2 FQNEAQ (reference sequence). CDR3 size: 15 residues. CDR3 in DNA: TGTGCCAGCAGCTCCTCCGGGACAGGGGGCTATCGGGAGTACTTC. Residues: CASSSSGTGGYREYF.

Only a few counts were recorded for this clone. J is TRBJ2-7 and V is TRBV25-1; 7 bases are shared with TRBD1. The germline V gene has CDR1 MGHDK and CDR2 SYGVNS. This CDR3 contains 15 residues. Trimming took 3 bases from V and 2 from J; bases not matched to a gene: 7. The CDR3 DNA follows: TGTGCCAGCAGTGAGAAACAGGGGAGTCCCTACGAGCAGTACTTC. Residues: CASSEKQGSPYEQYF.

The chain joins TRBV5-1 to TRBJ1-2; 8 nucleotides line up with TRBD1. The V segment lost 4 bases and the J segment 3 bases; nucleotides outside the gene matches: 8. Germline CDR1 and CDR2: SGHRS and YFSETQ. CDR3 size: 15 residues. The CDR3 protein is CASSTGQGGYYGYTF. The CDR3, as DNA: TGCGCCAGCAGCACCGGACAGGGTGGGTACTATGGCTACACCTTC.

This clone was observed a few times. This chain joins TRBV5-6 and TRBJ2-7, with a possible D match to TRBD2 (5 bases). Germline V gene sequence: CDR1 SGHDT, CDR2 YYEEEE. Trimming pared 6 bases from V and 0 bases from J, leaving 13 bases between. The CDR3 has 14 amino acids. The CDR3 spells CASKEVPSSYEQYF. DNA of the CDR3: TGTGCCAGCAAGGAGGTCCCGAGCTCCTACGAGCAGTACTTC.

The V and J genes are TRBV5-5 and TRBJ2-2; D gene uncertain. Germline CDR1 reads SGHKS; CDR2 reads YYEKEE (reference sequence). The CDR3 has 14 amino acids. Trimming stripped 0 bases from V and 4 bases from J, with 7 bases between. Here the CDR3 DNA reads TGTGCCAGCAGCTTGGCTAGTGGCACCGGGGAGCTGTTTTTT. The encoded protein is CASSLASGTGELFF.

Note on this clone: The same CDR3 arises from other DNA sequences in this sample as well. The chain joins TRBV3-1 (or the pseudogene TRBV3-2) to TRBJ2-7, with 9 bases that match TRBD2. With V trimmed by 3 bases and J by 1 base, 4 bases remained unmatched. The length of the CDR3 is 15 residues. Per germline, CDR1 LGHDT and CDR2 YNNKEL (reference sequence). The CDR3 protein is CASSQGLAGSYEQYF. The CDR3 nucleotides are TGTGCCAGCAGCCAGGGCCTAGCGGGGTCCTACGAGCAGTACTTC.

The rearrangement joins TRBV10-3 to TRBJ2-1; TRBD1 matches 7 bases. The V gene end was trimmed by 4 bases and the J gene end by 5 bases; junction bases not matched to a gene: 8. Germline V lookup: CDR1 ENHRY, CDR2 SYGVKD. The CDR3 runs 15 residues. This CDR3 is CAISVQGRENNEQFF. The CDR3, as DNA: TGTGCCATCAGTGTACAGGGGCGTGAGAACAATGAGCAGTTCTTC.